What follows describes a single TCR beta chain. This record belongs to a study of T cell changes during pregnancy in multiple sclerosis. CDR1 is MDHEN, CDR2 SYDVKM, per germline. The CDR3 has 14 amino acids. V lost 6 bases and J lost 4, with 16 bases in between. The table came from immunoSEQ multiplex PCR; TCRdb's copy has only in-frame clones and leaves some out. The table has about 80,000 clones, roughly nine tenths seen once; the top ten hold 0.21%. The receptor comes from a female donor with multiple sclerosis, enrolled in a pregnancy study. The source was CD4+ T cells from peripheral blood mononuclear cells, collected before pregnancy. The V and J genes are TRBV28 and TRBJ2-7, with D possibly TRBD2 on 6 matching bases. In nucleotides, the CDR3 is TGTGCCAGCAGCATAAACAGTGGAGGGTACGAGCAGTACTTC. Amino acid sequence: CASSINSGGYEQYF.